This T cell receptor (beta chain) was profiled in a study of T-cell memory formation after mild COVID-19. The CDR3 loop spans 16 amino acids. Germline V CDR1 and CDR2: MNHEY, SMNVEV (reference sequence). Trimming shortened V by 5 bases and J by 8 bases, and 24 bases separated the two germline ends. TCRdb called the 5' RACE reads again in MiXCR, with one record for every CDR3 protein. The sample has about 170,000 distinct CDR3 sequences; approximately 12% are singletons. The sample taken for sequencing was PBMCs or a T cell subset sorted from them (not recorded which). The receptor's source is a man between 18 and 35 years old who had mild COVID-19 (a few samples of this study predate the infection). Cell type and time point are not known. The chain links TRBV27 to TRBJ1-2; a possible D gene is TRBD1 (6 bases). The CDR3 protein is CASSRASGTPVWGYTF. CDR3 DNA: TGTGCCAGCAGTAGAGCGTCCGGGACACCCGTTTGGGGCTACACCTTC.